One sample yielded the 20 T cell receptor beta chains listed below, sequenced in a study of cytomegalovirus exposure and HLA in healthy donors. PCR was performed using 60 Vbeta and 13 Jbeta primers. Here immunoSEQ multiplex PCR was the method, and the copy in TCRdb shows in-frame clones only, minus some. Here the sample spans some 250,000 clones, 75% to 85% being singletons. Sequenced sample: PBMCs. These receptors came from a woman in her sixties in good health and CMV-seropositive.

In its sample, this clone was seen once. The chain links TRBV6-6 to TRBJ1-5; the D gene is possibly TRBD1 (5 bases). Trimming took off 6 bases at V and 0 bases at J, with 12 bases between the two ends. This CDR3 is built from 15 residues. Germline CDR1 reads MNHNY; CDR2 reads SVGAGI (reference sequence). CDR3 in DNA: TGTGCCAGCAGCACTCGACAGTATAGCAATCAGCCCCAGCATTTT. Translation gives CASSTRQYSNQPQHF.

The rearrangement uses TRBV28 and TRBJ2-4; 9 nucleotides match TRBD2. This CDR3 is 15 amino acids long. Looked up from germline, CDR1 is MDHEN and CDR2 is SYDVKM. J was trimmed by 5 bases and V by 6 bases; bases with no gene match: 8. CDR3 sequence reads: CASRPAGGPQNIQYF. CDR3 nucleotide sequence: TGTGCCAGCAGACCAGCGGGGGGACCTCAAAACATTCAGTACTTC.

This clone was counted between two and nine times. The genes are TRBV19 and TRBJ1-1; tentatively, D is TRBD1 (5 bases). The CDR3 runs to 13 residues. Germline V gene data show CDR1 as LNHDA and CDR2 as SQIVND (reference sequence). Trimming left V 4 bases short and J 3 bases short, with 9 bases between. The CDR3 sequence is CASSKYRYTEAFF. CDR3 bases: TGTGCCAGTAGTAAATACAGGTACACTGAAGCTTTCTTT.

The chain employs TRBV5-4 and TRBJ2-5, with TRBD2 matching 13 bases. Trimming cost V 2 bases and J 5 bases; bases outside gene matches: 9. This CDR3 has 17 residues. Germline V gene data show CDR1 as SGHNT and CDR2 as YYREEE (reference sequence). The CDR3 loop reads CASSLWETSGRLETQYF. The CDR3 coding sequence is TGTGCCAGCAGCTTATGGGAGACTAGCGGGAGGTTGGAGACCCAGTACTTC.

The chain links TRBV7-2 to TRBJ1-2, with TRBD1 matching over 12 bases. Germline V gene sequence: CDR1 SGHTA, CDR2 FQGNSA. The CDR3 is made up of 16 amino acids. With 5 bases clipped from V and 4 bases from J, the junction kept 8 bases outside the gene matches. CDR3 coding DNA: TGTGCCAGCAGCCGAGGGGGGACAGGGGGCTCCTATGGCTACACCTTC. Protein product: CASSRGGTGGSYGYTF. Variable domain in full (rest from reference TRBV7-2 and TRBJ1-2): GAGVSQSPSNKVTEKGKDVELRCDPISGHTALYWYRQSLGQGLEFLIYFQGNSAPDKSGLPSDRFSAERTGGSVSTLTIQRTQQEDSAVYLCASSRGGTGGSYGYTFGSGTRLTVV.

This chain links TRBV5-1 with TRBJ2-2; 10 positions agree with TRBD1. The CDR3 runs 16 residues. The germline CDR1 and CDR2 sequences are SGHRS and YFSETQ. The V gene end was trimmed by 3 bases and the J gene end by 7 bases; junction bases not matched to a gene: 9. CDR3 in amino acids: CASSSAWDRGGGELFF. In DNA form, the CDR3 reads TGCGCCAGCAGCTCAGCCTGGGACAGGGGAGGCGGGGAGCTGTTTTTT.

The gene calls are TRBV29-1 and TRBJ2-7; 10 nucleotides align to TRBD1. CDR1 and CDR2 from the germline V gene are SQVTM and ANQGSEA. V lost 6 bases to trimming and J lost 5 bases; unmatched junction nucleotides: 4. The CDR3 has 12 residues. The CDR3 sequence: CSVDRGLNEQYF. In DNA, the CDR3 is TGCAGCGTCGACAGGGGGCTCAACGAGCAGTACTTC.

The genes are TRBV9 and TRBJ1-5; D gene ambiguous. The CDR3 contains 14 residues. V was pared by 0 bases and J by 0 bases, with 4 bases between. In germline, CDR1 is SGDLS, CDR2 YYNGEE. The CDR3 region has the DNA TGTGCCAGCAGCGTAGGAGATAGCAATCAGCCCCAGCATTTT. This translates into CASSVGDSNQPQHF.

This clone was recorded only once. The gene calls are TRBV27 and TRBJ1-1; D is perhaps TRBD1 (6 bases). The CDR3 runs to 14 residues. The germline V gene has CDR1 MNHEY and CDR2 SMNVEV (reference sequence). V was clipped by 2 bases and J by 1 base, with 8 bases between them. CDR3 coding DNA: TGTGCCAGCAGTTTAAGAGGGGGGAACACTGAAGCTTTCTTT. This translates into CASSLRGGNTEAFF.

The rearrangement joins TRBV28 to TRBJ2-7; 7 nucleotides agree with TRBD1. The CDR3 consists of 12 residues. The germline gives CDR1 MDHEN, CDR2 SYDVKM. V was clipped by 9 bases and J by 0 bases; unmatched bases: 2. CDR3: CASRQGSYEQYF. CDR3 in DNA: TGTGCCAGTCGACAGGGCTCCTACGAGCAGTACTTC.

This clone turned up a few times. The chain has TRBV7-9 and TRBJ2-2; D remains unclear. Trimming pared 6 bases from V and 9 bases from J, leaving 8 bases between. This CDR3 region has 11 residues. Germline CDR1 reads SEHNR; CDR2 reads FQNEAQ (reference sequence). For the CDR3, the DNA is TGTGCCAGCAGTCCTTCCCGGGAGCTGTTTTTT. Protein: CASSPSRELFF.

A note on this clone: One end of the junction does not line up with germline, which may come from a read error. The chain recombines TRBV7-7 with TRBJ2-2, with 9 nucleotides matching TRBD2. The germline CDR1 and CDR2 sequences are SSHAT and FNYEAQ (reference sequence). The CDR3 totals 15 residues. The CDR3, as DNA: TGTGCTAGCAGCCCTCGGACTAGCGACACCGGGGAGCTGTTTTTT. It specifies CASSPRTSDTGELFF.

The chain recombines TRBV9 with TRBJ2-5, with 10 bases lining up with TRBD2. V was pared by 2 bases and J by 5 bases, with 6 bases of the junction left unmatched. The CDR3 loop spans 15 amino acids. Germline CDR1 and CDR2: SGDLS and YYNGEE. Here the CDR3 DNA reads TGTGCCAGCAGCGTCTCGTCTAGCGGGAGCGAGACCCAGTACTTC. Protein product: CASSVSSSGSETQYF. The whole variable domain, filled in from reference TRBV9 and TRBJ2-5, reads DSGVTQTPKHLITATGQRVTLRCSPRSGDLSVYWYQQSLDQGLQFLIQYYNGEERAKGNILERFSAQQFPDLHSELNLSSLELGDSALYFCASSVSSSGSETQYFGPGTRLLVL.

The chain joins TRBV5-5 to TRBJ1-4; 11 bases line up with TRBD1. Germline lookup yields CDR1 SGHKS and CDR2 YYEKEE (reference sequence). V gave up 4 bases and J gave up 7 bases; unmatched junction bases: 9. CDR3 size: 16 residues. The DNA of the CDR3 is TGTGCCAGCAGCCTGGGGACAGGGGGTTTCGTTGAAAAACTGTTTTTT. It translates to CASSLGTGGFVEKLFF.

This clone was detected once. The V gene is TRBV2, the J gene TRBJ2-7; 7 positions agree with TRBD1. The length of the CDR3 is 14 residues. The V and J ends lost 10 bases and 1 base, in that order; junction bases with no gene match: 10. Germline V gene sequence: CDR1 SNHLY, CDR2 FYNNEI. The CDR3 region is CATAPGTASYEQYF. In DNA form, the CDR3 reads TGTGCCACCGCTCCCGGGACAGCATCCTACGAGCAGTACTTC.

The V call is TRBV5-1, the J call TRBJ2-3, with unresolved D. CDR1 and CDR2 (germline): SGHRS, YFSETQ. The ends were cut back, 4 bases at V and 6 bases at J, with 15 bases in the middle. This CDR3 has 14 amino acids. CDR3 region: CASSVRPPRDTQYF. In nucleotides, the CDR3 is TGCGCCAGCAGCGTGCGCCCTCCTCGGGATACGCAGTATTTT.

The J gene is TRBJ2-7, the V gene TRBV5-6, with D possibly matching TRBD1 (5 bases). This CDR3 is 13 amino acids long. Germline V gene data show CDR1 as SGHDT and CDR2 as YYEEEE. Deletions cut 5 bases from V and 0 bases from J, with 9 bases between. DNA of the CDR3: TGTGCCAGCAGGCCTACAGGCTCCTACGAGCAGTACTTC. This sequence encodes CASRPTGSYEQYF.

CDR3 sequence (DNA): TGTGCCAGCAGCAACAGGGGGCGGGATGGCTACACCTTC. It specifies CASSNRGRDGYTF. V is TRBV5-6 and J is TRBJ1-2; the match to TRBD1 covers 9 bases. V lost 4 bases to trimming and J lost 6 bases; unmatched junction nucleotides: 4. This CDR3 is built from 13 residues. The germline CDR1 and CDR2 sequences are SGHDT and YYEEEE.

The chain links TRBV5-4 to TRBJ2-1; TRBD1 might be the D (6 bases). Trimming removed 1 base at V and 2 bases at J, with 7 bases between. This CDR3 spans 14 amino acids. The germline gives CDR1 SGHNT, CDR2 YYREEE (reference sequence). The CDR3 loop reads CASSLTGPYNEQFF. CDR3 DNA sequence: TGTGCCAGCAGCTTGACAGGGCCCTACAATGAGCAGTTCTTC.

V and J are TRBV5-4 and TRBJ2-1, with 7 bases fitting TRBD2. CDR1 is SGHNT, CDR2 YYREEE, per germline (reference sequence). The CDR3 runs to 16 residues. Trimming at V came to 5 bases and at J to 6 bases, leaving 14 bases not matched to a gene. Written as DNA, the CDR3 is TGTGCCAGCAGGACGAGCGGGGAACCTTTCTCCAATGAGCAGTTCTTC. This sequence encodes CASRTSGEPFSNEQFF.